This record covers a single T cell receptor beta chain. Its antigen is unidentified. Time point meaning: cycle 4 day 1 (C4D1), after five to seven weeks of nivolumab. Following autologous stem cell transplantation, relapse occurred in every patient, and exposure to brentuximab vedotin varied. Thawed PBMCs underwent magnetic negative selection to yield purified CD4+ T cells. Unmatched junction bases numbered 1, after V lost 0 bases and J lost 6 bases. This CDR3 is built from 15 residues. Germline values: CDR1 SGHTA, CDR2 FQGNSA. This specimen belongs to a study of PD-1 blockade in classical Hodgkin lymphoma. Looking at the study overall: Intravenous delivery of nivolumab at 3 mg/kg to patients occurred every 2 weeks.

Study observations and caveats: At C4D1, TCR diversity had climbed significantly for CD4+ cells, though not for CD8+ cells.

Some clones are missing from TCRdb's copy, which holds only in-frame ones; the method was immunoSEQ multiplex PCR. The sample shows 31,000 or so clones, around four fifths of them seen only once. The sequence derives from a human donor with classical Hodgkin lymphoma. The chain combines TRBV7-2 with TRBJ2-1; TRBD2 matches 11 bases. This material consisted of CD4+ T cells from blood, taken before the fourth cycle of nivolumab. CDR3 bases: TGTGCCAGCAGCTTAGCTAGCGGGGGGGGCAATGAGCAGTTCTTC. It codes for CASSLASGGGNEQFF.